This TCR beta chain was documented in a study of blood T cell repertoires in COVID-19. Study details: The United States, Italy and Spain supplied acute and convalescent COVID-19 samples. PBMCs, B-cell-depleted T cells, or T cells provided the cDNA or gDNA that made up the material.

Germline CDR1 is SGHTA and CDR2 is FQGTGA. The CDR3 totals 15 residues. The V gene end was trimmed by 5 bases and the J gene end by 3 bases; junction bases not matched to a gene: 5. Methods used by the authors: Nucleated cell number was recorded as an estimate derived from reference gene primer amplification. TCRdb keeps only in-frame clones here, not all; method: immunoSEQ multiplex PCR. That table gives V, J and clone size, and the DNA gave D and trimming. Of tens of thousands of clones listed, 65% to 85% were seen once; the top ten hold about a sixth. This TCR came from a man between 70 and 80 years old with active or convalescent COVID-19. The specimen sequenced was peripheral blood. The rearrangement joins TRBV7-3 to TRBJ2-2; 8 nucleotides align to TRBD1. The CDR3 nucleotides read TGTGCCAGCAGCCTTCAGGGGGCAGACACCGGGGAGCTGTTTTTT. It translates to CASSLQGADTGELFF.